The next 15 T cell receptor beta chains were all read from a single sample in a study of siplizumab effects on memory and regulatory T cells. Produced via immunoSEQ multiplex PCR; TCRdb's table is partial and in-frame only. The sample yields about 52,000 clones, roughly 97% seen once. The specimen was naive CD4+ T cells sorted from blood. These receptors came from a human donor in good health.

The chain recombines TRBV19 with TRBJ2-1, with D hard to call. This CDR3 is 15 amino acids long. From germline, CDR1 is LNHDA and CDR2 SQIVND (reference sequence). Trimming left V 3 bases short and J 2 bases short, with 11 bases between. The CDR3 region is CASSIVAATYNEQFF. CDR3 nucleotide sequence: TGTGCCAGTAGTATCGTGGCAGCCACCTACAATGAGCAGTTCTTC. Looking up the rest from reference TRBV19 and TRBJ2-1 gives the full variable domain: DGGITQSPKYLFRKEGQNVTLSCEQNLNHDAMYWYRQDPGQGLRLIYYSQIVNDFQKGDIAEGYSVSREKKESFPLTVTSAQKNPTAFYLCASSIVAATYNEQFFGPGTRLTVL.

The rearrangement links TRBV4-1 to TRBJ1-5, with D hard to call. The CDR3 extends over 15 amino acids. The ends were cut back, 0 bases at V and 2 bases at J, with 8 bases in the middle. CDR1 and CDR2 from the germline V gene are MGHRA and YSYEKL. The CDR3 DNA reads as TGCGCCAGCAGCCAAGATGGGAATCGCAATCAGCCCCAGCATTTT. Protein product: CASSQDGNRNQPQHF.

The chain recombines TRBV15 with TRBJ2-5, with D perhaps TRBD2 (6 bases). V was trimmed by 1 base and J by 2 bases, leaving 14 bases between them. This CDR3 spans 16 amino acids. In germline, CDR1 is LNHNV, CDR2 YYDKDF (reference sequence). DNA for the CDR3: TGTGCCACCAGCAGAGTTGGAGGGGCGAGGCAAGAGACCCAGTACTTC. It yields the protein CATSRVGGARQETQYF. Full variable domain (rest looked up from reference TRBV15 and TRBJ2-5): DAMVIQNPRYQVTQFGKPVTLSCSQTLNHNVMYWYQQKSSQAPKLLFHYYDKDFNNEADTPDNFQSRRPNTSFCFLDIRSPGLGDTAMYLCATSRVGGARQETQYFGPGTRLLVL.

The chain recombines TRBV16 with TRBJ2-1; D possibly corresponds to TRBD1 (6 bases). The CDR3 sequence is 16 residues long. Trimming removed 4 bases from V and 0 bases from J, with 13 bases in between. From germline, CDR1 is KGHSY and CDR2 FQNENV. CDR3 nucleotide sequence: TGTGCCAGCAGCCGTCAAGGACAGAGCTCCTACAATGAGCAGTTCTTC. It yields the protein CASSRQGQSSYNEQFF.

This clone was detected only once. The rearrangement joins TRBV5-6 to TRBJ1-1; no definite D call. The CDR3 has 13 residues. V was trimmed by 6 bases and J by 1 base, leaving 10 bases between them. CDR1 and CDR2 from the germline V gene are SGHDT and YYEEEE. CDR3 residues: CASIRAPNTEAFF. The CDR3 DNA reads TGTGCCAGCATAAGGGCACCGAACACTGAAGCTTTCTTT.

The chain has TRBV19 and TRBJ1-5; D may be TRBD1 (6 bases). The V end was cut by 3 bases, the J end by 6 bases, with 15 bases between. CDR1 and CDR2 (germline): LNHDA, SQIVND (reference sequence). This CDR3 spans 15 amino acids. The CDR3 region is CASSMDRPAAQPQHF. CDR3 sequence (DNA): TGTGCCAGTAGTATGGACAGACCGGCGGCTCAGCCCCAGCATTTT. The whole variable domain, remainder taken from reference TRBV19 and TRBJ1-5, is DGGITQSPKYLFRKEGQNVTLSCEQNLNHDAMYWYRQDPGQGLRLIYYSQIVNDFQKGDIAEGYSVSREKKESFPLTVTSAQKNPTAFYLCASSMDRPAAQPQHFGDGTRLSIL.

CDR3 sequence (DNA): TGTGCCAGTAGTCCCTTGGTGAGAAACCAAGAGACCCAGTACTTC. Translating gives CASSPLVRNQETQYF. V usage is TRBV19 and J usage is TRBJ2-5; D ambiguous. The ends were cut back, 5 bases at V and 0 bases at J, with 13 bases in the middle. The CDR3 runs to 15 residues. CDR1 and CDR2 from the germline V gene are LNHDA and SQIVND (reference sequence).

The V call is TRBV6-5, the J call TRBJ1-1; D is perhaps TRBD1 (6 bases). The CDR3 contains 14 residues. The germline V gene encodes CDR1 MNHEY and CDR2 SVGAGI. V was clipped by 0 bases and J by 7 bases, with 12 bases between them. The CDR3 bases are TGTGCCAGCAGTTACTCGAGGGGGAGGGGTGAAGCTTTCTTT. Amino acid sequence: CASSYSRGRGEAFF.

V and J are TRBV6-1 and TRBJ2-7; D gene ambiguous. Germline V gene lookup returns CDR1 MNHNS and CDR2 SASEGT. There are 11 residues in the CDR3. With 7 bases removed from V and 2 bases from J, the gap between germline ends came to 6 bases. The CDR3 spells CASIGTYEQYF. As DNA, the CDR3 is TGTGCCAGCATTGGGACCTACGAGCAGTACTTC.

J is TRBJ2-7 and V is TRBV7-9; 7 bases are a match to TRBD1. V dropped 5 bases and J dropped 7; count of bases not matched to a gene: 8. There are 13 residues in the CDR3. Looked up from germline, CDR1 is SEHNR and CDR2 is FQNEAQ (reference sequence). The CDR3 DNA is TGTGCCAGCAGCCCGACAGGGTTGGGGGAGCAGTACTTC. Protein product: CASSPTGLGEQYF.

The chain recombines TRBV12-5 with TRBJ1-2; 12 positions match TRBD1. The CDR3 consists of 16 residues. With 6 bases clipped from V and 7 bases from J, the junction kept 12 bases outside the gene matches. Germline V gene data show CDR1 as LGHNT and CDR2 as FRNRAP. CDR3 in amino acids: CASGRPPGQGAGGYTF. CDR3 DNA: TGTGCTAGTGGCCGCCCACCGGGACAGGGGGCGGGTGGCTACACCTTC.

This clone was seen just once. The V gene is TRBV28, the J gene TRBJ1-1, with 10 bases identical to TRBD1. This CDR3 contains 20 residues. V was clipped by 6 bases and J by 1 base; unmatched bases: 20. The V gene's germline CDR1 is MDHEN and CDR2 SYDVKM. CDR3: CASSGSLRDRGPPRNTEAFF. CDR3 sequence (DNA): TGTGCCAGCAGCGGCTCTTTACGGGACAGGGGCCCCCCGAGGAACACTGAAGCTTTCTTT.

The CDR3 DNA follows: TGTGCCAGCAGCAGGGAAGGCTCTTACACAGATACGCAGTATTTT. It is translated as CASSREGSYTDTQYF. V usage is TRBV7-8 and J usage is TRBJ2-3; D is undetermined. CDR3 length: 15 residues. The V end was cut by 5 bases, the J end by 2 bases, with 14 bases between. Germline CDR1 is SGHVS and CDR2 is FQNEAQ.

The rearrangement uses TRBV27 and TRBJ2-7, with 11 positions matching TRBD1. With V trimmed by 8 bases and J by 5 bases, 8 bases remained unmatched. Looked up from germline, CDR1 is MNHEY and CDR2 is SMNVEV (reference sequence). The CDR3 is made up of 14 amino acids. The CDR3, as DNA: TGTGCCAGCGGACACCGGGACAGGGGGAACGAGCAGTACTTC. This gives the protein CASGHRDRGNEQYF.

The V call is TRBV5-4, the J call TRBJ2-5, with 7 bases identical to TRBD2. Germline V CDR1 and CDR2: SGHNT, YYREEE (reference sequence). The length of the CDR3 is 15 residues. Trimming removed 4 bases from V and 5 bases from J; junction bases left unmatched: 11. The CDR3 here is CASSRATGGGETQYF. The CDR3, as DNA: TGTGCCAGCAGCCGGGCCACGGGGGGAGGGGAGACCCAGTACTTC.